A single sample is the source of the 17 T cell receptor beta chains below, sequenced in a study of control samples from healthy donors and cancer patients. The data were produced by immunoSEQ multiplex PCR, yet TCRdb's version contains in-frame clones alone and is incomplete. This table has 75,000 to 100,000 clones, 82% appearing once. The sequencing sample was made of blood. The receptors stem from a man in his fifties or sixties in good health.

V and J are TRBV7-9 and TRBJ2-3, with a possible D match to TRBD1 (6 bases). This CDR3 spans 13 amino acids. Germline CDR1 reads SEHNR; CDR2 reads FQNEAQ (reference sequence). The V end lost 6 bases, the J end lost 2 bases, and 9 bases lay between the germline ends. In DNA form, the CDR3 reads TGTGCCAGCAGGTGGGACAACACAGATACGCAGTATTTT. It yields the protein CASRWDNTDTQYF.

V and J are TRBV11-2 and TRBJ2-1; D is perhaps TRBD1 or TRBD2 (6 bases each). Trimming shortened V by 4 bases and J by 7 bases, and 14 bases separated the two germline ends. From germline, CDR1 is SGHAT and CDR2 FQNNGV. This CDR3 has 14 residues. In DNA form, the CDR3 reads TGTGCCAGCAGCTCGCTCCGGGGGCAAAATGAGCAGTTCTTC. This gives the protein CASSSLRGQNEQFF.

This clone was counted a few times. This chain uses TRBV5-1 with TRBJ2-7, with unresolved D. Trimming took 0 bases from V and 3 from J, leaving 10 bases between them. This CDR3 comprises 14 residues. Germline CDR1 SGHRS, CDR2 YFSETQ. CDR3 DNA: TGCGCCAGCAGCTTGGAGGGATTATTCTACGAGCAGTACTTC. It encodes CASSLEGLFYEQYF. Full variable domain (missing parts from reference TRBV5-1 and TRBJ2-7): KAGVTQTPRYLIKTRGQQVTLSCSPISGHRSVSWYQQTPGQGLQFLFEYFSETQRNKGNFPGRFSGRQFSNSRSEMNVSTLELGDSALYLCASSLEGLFYEQYFGPGTRLTVT.

The chain links TRBV6-1 to TRBJ1-1; D gene uncertain. Germline V lookup: CDR1 MNHNS, CDR2 SASEGT. The CDR3 extends over 13 amino acids. The ends were cut back, 2 bases at V and 8 bases at J, with 12 bases in the middle. CDR3 nucleotide sequence: TGTGCCAGCAGTGAATGGAGCGAGGGAGAAGCTTTCTTT. Protein product: CASSEWSEGEAFF.

The chain links TRBV19 to TRBJ2-7, with 8 positions matching TRBD1. Germline CDR1 reads LNHDA; CDR2 reads SQIVND (reference sequence). V lost 5 bases and J lost 0; bases outside the gene matches: 3. This CDR3 region has 14 residues. CDR3 bases: TGTGCCAGTAGTGCGGACAGGGACTCCTACGAGCAGTACTTC. Its protein product is CASSADRDSYEQYF.

This chain uses TRBV30 with TRBJ2-5, with TRBD2 matching 10 bases. Germline trimming cut 4 bases from V and 5 bases from J; bases unmatched to any gene: 4. Looked up from germline, CDR1 is GTSNPN and CDR2 is SVGIG (reference sequence). The CDR3 contains 13 residues. The CDR3 loop reads CAWTSGGEETQYF. DNA for the CDR3: TGTGCCTGGACTAGCGGGGGAGAGGAGACCCAGTACTTC.

This chain connects TRBV7-3 to TRBJ2-5; D unresolved. Per germline, CDR1 SGHTA and CDR2 FQGTGA. The CDR3 spans 13 residues. Trimming took off 4 bases at V and 5 bases at J, with 11 bases between the two ends. CDR3 bases: TGTGCCAGCAGCTCATACACGGGCGAGACCCAGTACTTC. As protein: CASSSYTGETQYF. The full variable domain, completed using reference TRBV7-3 and TRBJ2-5, is GAGVSQTPSNKVTEKGKYVELRCDPISGHTALYWYRQSLGQGPEFLIYFQGTGAADDSGLPNDRFFAVRPEGSVSTLKIQRTERGDSAVYLCASSSYTGETQYFGPGTRLLVL.

The chain is built from TRBV15 and TRBJ1-1, with D perhaps matching TRBD1 (5 bases). The germline V and J ends were trimmed by 6 bases and 3 bases, with 14 bases remaining between them. CDR1 is LNHNV and CDR2 is YYDKDF in the germline V gene (reference sequence). The CDR3 contains 14 residues. CDR3 sequence: CATRERTGHTEAFF. In DNA form, the CDR3 reads TGTGCCACCAGGGAGCGAACGGGGCACACTGAAGCTTTCTTT.

This clone has a handful of counts. The chain employs TRBV28 and TRBJ1-6; tentatively, D is TRBD1 (6 bases). The germline CDR1 and CDR2 sequences are MDHEN and SYDVKM. With 3 bases removed from V and 6 bases from J, the gap between germline ends came to 12 bases. The CDR3 totals 15 residues. The CDR3 loop reads CASSFLDRPNSPLHF. As DNA, the CDR3 is TGTGCCAGCAGTTTCTTGGACAGACCTAATTCACCCCTCCACTTT.

Concerning this clone itself: Within the sample, other DNA sequences also encode this same CDR3. The rearrangement joins TRBV3-1 (or the pseudogene TRBV3-2) to TRBJ1-2, with 9 nucleotides matching TRBD1. Germline V gene data show CDR1 as LGHDT and CDR2 as YNNKEL (reference sequence). Trimming removed 4 bases from V and 4 bases from J; junction bases left unmatched: 4. CDR3 length: 14 amino acids. CDR3 in amino acids: CASSRGQGTYGYTF. CDR3 bases: TGTGCCAGCAGCCGTGGACAGGGGACCTATGGCTACACCTTC.

This clone was counted a single time. The rearrangement uses TRBV28 and TRBJ2-1, with 15 positions matching TRBD2. Looked up from germline, CDR1 is MDHEN and CDR2 is SYDVKM. J lost 9 bases, V lost 5 bases, and 14 bases had no gene match. The CDR3 runs 18 residues. The CDR3: CASSQGLAGGMLRGEQFF. The CDR3 DNA reads TGTGCCAGCAGTCAGGGACTAGCGGGAGGAATGCTTAGGGGTGAGCAGTTCTTC.

This clone was observed a single time. The chain links TRBV7-9 to TRBJ2-1; D possibly corresponds to TRBD2 (6 bases). The germline V and J ends were trimmed by 2 bases and 7 bases, with 15 bases remaining between them. Germline CDR1 and CDR2: SEHNR and FQNEAQ (reference sequence). The CDR3 is 15 residues long. Written as DNA, the CDR3 is TGTGCCAGCAGCTTACGGTCTGGGCGGGGAAATGAGCAGTTCTTC. Amino acids: CASSLRSGRGNEQFF.

The V call is TRBV28, the J call TRBJ2-7; 8 nucleotides agree with TRBD2. This CDR3 comprises 14 residues. Losses at the gene ends were 5 bases for V and 3 bases for J; bases not matched to a gene: 6. Germline CDR1 is MDHEN and CDR2 is SYDVKM. CDR3 sequence reads: CASSQTSGVYEQYF. The CDR3, as DNA: TGTGCCAGCAGTCAAACTAGCGGAGTCTACGAGCAGTACTTC.

The chain is built from TRBV5-1 and TRBJ1-2, with D unresolved. V was trimmed by 0 bases and J by 2 bases, leaving 14 bases between them. The CDR3 extends over 16 amino acids. Germline loops: CDR1 SGHRS, CDR2 YFSETQ. CDR3 sequence: CASSLALRKENYGYTF. DNA for the CDR3: TGCGCCAGCAGCTTGGCCCTCAGAAAGGAAAACTATGGCTACACCTTC.

There are a few counts of this clone. The rearrangement links TRBV7-2 to TRBJ2-7; perhaps D is TRBD1 or TRBD2 (5 bases each). CDR1 is SGHTA, CDR2 FQGNSA, per germline. V lost 5 bases and J 12 bases, leaving 17 bases between the germline ends. The CDR3 extends over 12 amino acids. This chain's CDR3 is CASSPFGATPYF. The CDR3 nucleotides read TGTGCCAGCAGCCCCTTCGGGGCTACACCGTACTTC.

The genes are TRBV30 and TRBJ2-6, with a weak D call TRBD2 (6 bases). The CDR3 is 17 residues long. Germline V gene sequence: CDR1 GTSNPN, CDR2 SVGIG (reference sequence). V shed 5 bases and J shed 4 bases, with 21 bases lying between them. The CDR3 spells CAWDRRGRAAGANVLTF. In DNA, the CDR3 is TGTGCCTGGGATCGGCGGGGACGCGCTGCGGGGGCCAACGTCCTGACTTTC.

The gene calls are TRBV2 and TRBJ2-7; TRBD1 might be the D (7 bases). Germline V gene data show CDR1 as SNHLY and CDR2 as FYNNEI. The germline V and J ends were trimmed by 11 bases and 6 bases, with 20 bases remaining between them. The CDR3 is 13 amino acids. The CDR3 sequence is CACGGTASSEQYF. In nucleotides, the CDR3 is TGTGCCTGCGGCGGGACAGCGTCGAGCGAGCAGTACTTC.